These T cell receptor beta chains were read from a single sample in a study of cytomegalovirus exposure and HLA in healthy donors. Here immunoSEQ multiplex PCR was the method, and the copy in TCRdb shows in-frame clones only, minus some. This sample has about 160,000 clones, with roughly 80% found just once. What was sequenced was PBMCs. All receptors come from a woman in her 30s in good health and CMV-seropositive. The CDR3 runs from the conserved cysteine through the conserved F or W.

j_call v_call cdr3_aa
TRBJ2-7 TRBV11-3 CASSGTGGGDLEQYF
NA TRBV28 CASSATHRGDSYEQYF
TRBJ2-7 TRBV4-2 CASSQGGTSPYEQYF
TRBJ2-1 TRBV7-6 CASSLVKPGGSRPYNEQFF
TRBJ1-1 TRBV7-2 CASSLKRRIENTEAFF
TRBJ2-7 TRBV5-1 CASSLEAGGLSYEQYF
TRBJ2-1 TRBV9 CASSLAGENNEQFF
TRBJ2-5 TRBV4-1 CASSQVTGKRETQYF
TRBJ2-5 TRBV18 CASSSRQTSGGETQYF
TRBJ2-2 TRBV7-2 CASSLQTSTGELFF
TRBJ2-5 TRBV7-9 CASSLGSPRTGETQYF
TRBJ1-2 TRBV18 CASSPRTGEIGYTF
TRBJ2-3 TRBV5-5 CASSHPGQGTDTQYF
TRBJ2-5 TRBV2 CASRTTGGDQETQYF
TRBJ2-5 TRBV5-1 CASSRDSNVEETQYF
TRBJ1-6 TRBV12-2 CASRWGTALHYNSPLHF
TRBJ2-7 TRBV4-2 CASSRGRGGNYEQYF
TRBJ1-1 TRBV9 CASSAEDRVIEAFF
TRBJ2-7 TRBV6-1 CASSVRSATGGISYEQYF
TRBJ2-5 TRBV19 CASRGGNSLRGTQYF
TRBJ2-7 TRBV6-6 CASRTGTGLYEQYF
TRBJ2-5 TRBV7-3 CASSPHPSGGDLMVEETQYF
TRBJ1-3 TRBV4-3 CASSQGQGSGNTIYF
TRBJ2-6 TRBV5-4 CASSLGGISGANVLTF
TRBJ1-2 TRBV30 CAWSVQEGVRSGYTF
TRBJ2-3 TRBV5-6 CASSYGTLAGLDTDTQYF
TRBJ2-4 TRBV6-1 CASSEVSTSLASYF
TRBJ2-5 TRBV30 CAWSAGETQYF
TRBJ1-1 TRBV10-3 CAISERSGSRGRSDAFF
TRBJ2-5 TRBV6-1 CASSELASGGETQYF
TRBJ1-1 TRBV10-3 CAIKTDLNTEAFF
TRBJ1-6 TRBV7-8 CASSLVGLRSPLHF
TRBJ2-7 TRBV4-3 CASSQGPAGVYEQYF
TRBJ2-7 TRBV29-1 CSVVLAGRYEQYF
TRBJ2-7 TRBV18 CASSLGGGSDYEQYF
TRBJ2-7 TRBV13 CASNERGLPLGLYF
TRBJ2-7 TRBV5-4 CASSYTGGALEQYF
TRBJ1-6 TRBV18 CASSPRRERSYNSPLHF
TRBJ1-2 TRBV6-1 CASSEDGTGSVANYGYTF
TRBJ1-2 TRBV5-6 CASSLQGKGGYTF
TRBJ1-4 TRBV5-8 CASRRGPSNEKLFF
TRBJ2-3 TRBV19 CASKWSSGGTDTQYF
TRBJ2-5 TRBV7-9 CASSLGTLDQETQYF
TRBJ1-1 TRBV18 CASSPGGRLNTEAFF
TRBJ1-1 TRBV6-5 CASSRPGQGNTEAFF
TRBJ1-2 TRBV28 CAISPLGDFYGYTF
TRBJ1-2 TRBV28 CASSPWDRDVGGYTF
TRBJ1-2 TRBV7-2 CASSPQSQGRGSGYTF
TRBJ2-7 TRBV5-1 CASQTGAIAGHGGEQYF
TRBJ1-1 TRBV5-1 CASSLIPGQGAVNTEAFF
TRBJ1-6 TRBV29-1 CSGHDLRASYNSPLHF
TRBJ1-4 TRBV4-2 CASSAGGRTNEKLFF
TRBJ2-5 TRBV5-1 CASSFSGGSAETQYF
TRBJ2-1 TRBV5-1 CASRNSGGNYNEQFF
TRBJ1-2 TRBV4-1 CASSQFGGSRGLIYGYTF
TRBJ2-2 TRBV6-6 CASSYSTGWTGELFF
TRBJ2-7 TRBV13 CASSSTPGLAGSLNSYEQYF
TRBJ2-7 TRBV7-2 CGPGAQYF
TRBJ2-5 TRBV4-2 CASSGGGAGYQETQYF